A selection of T cell receptor beta chains follows, all from one sample in a study of blood T cell repertoires in COVID-19. The assay was immunoSEQ multiplex PCR, and TCRdb's table has in-frame clones only and misses some. The sample records over 150,000 clones, under 90% being singletons. Sequenced input: peripheral blood. The receptors were sampled from a human donor in a cohort sampled during active COVID-19. CDR3s include the opening cysteine and the closing phenylalanine or tryptophan. Each record gives: CDR3 protein, CDR3 DNA, V gene, D gene, clone size, J gene. D genes are given only for firm matches. Rows may omit the clone size; those that give it use once, few, many or a size class.

CASSLTGTVLSYEQYF,TGTGCCAGCAGTTTAACGGGGACAGTTCTCTCCTACGAGCAGTACTTC,TRBV28,TRBD1,few,TRBJ2-7
CASSERGPSYNEQFF,TGCGCCAGCAGTGAGAGGGGCCCCTCCTACAATGAGCAGTTCTTC,TRBV10-2,.,.,TRBJ2-1
CASSSWTSGGEQYF,TGCGCCAGCAGCTCATGGACTAGCGGGGGCGAGCAGTACTTC,TRBV5-1,TRBD2,once,TRBJ2-7
CASSESDQPQHF,TGCGCCAGCAGTGAGTCCGATCAGCCCCAGCATTTT,TRBV10-2,.,.,TRBJ1-5
CASSVEGDSGNTIYF,TGTGCCAGCAGCGTAGAAGGGGACTCTGGAAACACCATATATTTT,TRBV9,.,medium-sized,TRBJ1-3
CASSVYRGLSNTEAFF,TGTGCCAGCAGTGTTTACAGGGGGCTTTCTAACACTGAAGCTTTCTTT,TRBV2,TRBD1,.,TRBJ1-1
CASSTNRGIPYEQYF,TGCGCCAGCAGCACCAACAGAGGGATCCCCTACGAGCAGTACTTC,TRBV5-1,.,.,TRBJ2-7
CASSLGVTDRSVEQYF,TGCGCCAGCAGCTTGGGGGTCACAGACCGAAGTGTGGAGCAGTACTTC,TRBV5-1,.,.,TRBJ2-7
CASSIDRGSYNEQFF,TGTGCCAGTAGTATAGACAGGGGTTCCTACAATGAGCAGTTCTTC,TRBV19,.,.,TRBJ2-1
CASSVGGWMLFF,TGTGCCAGCAGCGTAGGAGGGTGGATGCTGTTCTTT,TRBV9,.,.,TRBJ1-1